This T cell receptor beta chain is from a study of response to subunit inactivated influenza vaccine. Findings and caveats of the study: New T cells are recruited in small numbers by each seasonal influenza vaccination, according to the authors' suggestion.

This clonotype showed up just a few times. Antigen unknown. The CDR3 loop spans 17 amino acids. V gave up 4 bases and J gave up 2 bases; unmatched junction bases: 8. The germline gives CDR1 KGHDR, CDR2 SFDVKD. TCRdb used MiXCR to reprocess the RT-PCR reads, holding one entry per CDR3 protein. The sample lists 600,000 to 700,000 distinct CDR3 sequences; roughly 15% were seen once. The sequences come from PBMCs from blood, collected 14 days before vaccination. The receptor was isolated from a man in his fifties or sixties who received an inactivated influenza vaccine. The V call is TRBV24-1, the J call TRBJ1-5; TRBD1 matches 9 bases. In DNA form, the CDR3 reads TGTGCCACCAGTGAGTCCGGGACAGGGCGCGGCAATCAGCCCCAGCATTTT. Protein sequence: CATSESGTGRGNQPQHF.